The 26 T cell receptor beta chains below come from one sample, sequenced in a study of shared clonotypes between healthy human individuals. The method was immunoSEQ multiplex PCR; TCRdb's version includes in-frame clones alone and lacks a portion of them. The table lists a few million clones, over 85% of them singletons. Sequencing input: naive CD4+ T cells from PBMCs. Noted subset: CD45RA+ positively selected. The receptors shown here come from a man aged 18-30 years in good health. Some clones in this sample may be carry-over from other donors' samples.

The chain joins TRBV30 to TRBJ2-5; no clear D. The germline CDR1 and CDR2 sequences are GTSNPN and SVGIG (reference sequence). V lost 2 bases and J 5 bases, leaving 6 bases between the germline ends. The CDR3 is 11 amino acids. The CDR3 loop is CAWSFQETQYF. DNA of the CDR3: TGTGCCTGGAGTTTTCAGGAGACCCAGTACTTC. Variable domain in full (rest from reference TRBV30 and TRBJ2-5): SQTIHQWPATLVQPVGSPLSLECTVEGTSNPNLYWYRQAAGRGLQLLFYSVGIGQISSEVPQNLSASRPQDRQFILSSKKLLLSDSGFYLCAWSFQETQYFGPGTRLLVL.

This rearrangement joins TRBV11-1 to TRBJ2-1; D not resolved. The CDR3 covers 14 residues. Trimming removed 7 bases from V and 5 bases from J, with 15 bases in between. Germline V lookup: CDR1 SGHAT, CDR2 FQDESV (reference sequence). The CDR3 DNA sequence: TGTGCCAGCACCCCCCGGCTGGTAGACAATGAGCAGTTCTTC. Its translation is CASTPRLVDNEQFF.

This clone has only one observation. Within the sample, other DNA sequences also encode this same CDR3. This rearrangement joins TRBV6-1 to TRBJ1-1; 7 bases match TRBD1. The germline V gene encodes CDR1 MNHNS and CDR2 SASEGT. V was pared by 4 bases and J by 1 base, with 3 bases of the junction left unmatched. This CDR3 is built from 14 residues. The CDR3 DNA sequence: TGTGCCAGCAGTGTGACAGGGCCGAACACTGAAGCTTTCTTT. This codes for CASSVTGPNTEAFF.

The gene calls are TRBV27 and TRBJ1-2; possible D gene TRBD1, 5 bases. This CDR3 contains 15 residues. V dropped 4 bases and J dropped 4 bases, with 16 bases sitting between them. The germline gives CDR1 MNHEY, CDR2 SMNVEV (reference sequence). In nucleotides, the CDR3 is TGTGCCAGCAGTTCTAGGGGCGACTTAGTCTATGGCTACACCTTC. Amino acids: CASSSRGDLVYGYTF.

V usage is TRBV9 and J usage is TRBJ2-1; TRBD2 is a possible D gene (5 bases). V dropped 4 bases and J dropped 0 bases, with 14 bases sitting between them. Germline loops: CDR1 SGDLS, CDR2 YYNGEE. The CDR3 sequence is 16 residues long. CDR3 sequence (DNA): TGTGCCAGCAGCTCCCGGACTGCTAACTCCTACAATGAGCAGTTCTTC. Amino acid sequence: CASSSRTANSYNEQFF.

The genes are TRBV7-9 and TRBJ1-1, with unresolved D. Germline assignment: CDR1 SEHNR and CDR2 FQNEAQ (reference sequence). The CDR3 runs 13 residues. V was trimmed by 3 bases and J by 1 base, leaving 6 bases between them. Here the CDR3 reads CASSFYQNTEAFF. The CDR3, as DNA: TGTGCCAGCAGCTTTTACCAGAACACTGAAGCTTTCTTT.

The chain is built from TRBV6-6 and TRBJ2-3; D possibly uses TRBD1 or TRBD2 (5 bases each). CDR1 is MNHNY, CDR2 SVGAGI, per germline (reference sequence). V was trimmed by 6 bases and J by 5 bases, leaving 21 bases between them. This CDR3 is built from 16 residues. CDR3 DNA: TGTGCCAGCAGGACGACAATTGGGGGAGAGGTAGATACGCAGTATTTT. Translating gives CASRTTIGGEVDTQYF.

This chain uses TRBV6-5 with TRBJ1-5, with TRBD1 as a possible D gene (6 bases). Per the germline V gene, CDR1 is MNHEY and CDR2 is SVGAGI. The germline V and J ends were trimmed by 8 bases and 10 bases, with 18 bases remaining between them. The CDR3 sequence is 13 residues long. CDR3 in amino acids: CASGTGLYAPQHF. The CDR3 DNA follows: TGTGCCAGCGGAACAGGGCTCTACGCCCCCCAGCATTTT.

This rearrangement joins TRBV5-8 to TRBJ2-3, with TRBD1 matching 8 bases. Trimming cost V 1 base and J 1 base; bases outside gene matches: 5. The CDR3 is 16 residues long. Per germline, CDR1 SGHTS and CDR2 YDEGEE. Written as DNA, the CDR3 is TGTGCCAGCAGCTTGTGGTTGACAGGGGGCACAGATACGCAGTATTTT. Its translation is CASSLWLTGGTDTQYF.

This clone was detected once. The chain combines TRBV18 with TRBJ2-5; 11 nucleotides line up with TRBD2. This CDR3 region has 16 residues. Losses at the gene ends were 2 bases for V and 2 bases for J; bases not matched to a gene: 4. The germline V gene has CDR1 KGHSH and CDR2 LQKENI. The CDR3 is CASSPTRLAGQETQYF. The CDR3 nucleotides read TGTGCCAGCTCACCAACTCGACTAGCGGGGCAAGAGACCCAGTACTTC.

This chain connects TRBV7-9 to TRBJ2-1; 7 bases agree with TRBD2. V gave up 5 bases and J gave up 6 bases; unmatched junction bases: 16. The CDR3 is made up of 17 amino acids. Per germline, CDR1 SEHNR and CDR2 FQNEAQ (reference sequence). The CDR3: CASSLQPRASGFNEQFF. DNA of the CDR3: TGTGCCAGCAGCCTACAACCCCGGGCTAGCGGATTCAATGAGCAGTTCTTC.

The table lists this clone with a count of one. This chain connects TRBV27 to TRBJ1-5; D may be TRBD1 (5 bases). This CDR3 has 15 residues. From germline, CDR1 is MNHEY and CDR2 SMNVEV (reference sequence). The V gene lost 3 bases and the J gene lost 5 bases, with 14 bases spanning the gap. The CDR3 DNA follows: TGTGCCAGCAGTTTGGGGTGGGGGGACGATCAGCCCCAGCATTTT. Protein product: CASSLGWGDDQPQHF.

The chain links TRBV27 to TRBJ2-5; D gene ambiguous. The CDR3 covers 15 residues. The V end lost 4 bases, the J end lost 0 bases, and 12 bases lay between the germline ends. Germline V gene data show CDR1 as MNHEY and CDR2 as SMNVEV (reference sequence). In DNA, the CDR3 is TGTGCCAGCAGTTCACTCCCGCTGTACCAAGAGACCCAGTACTTC. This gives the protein CASSSLPLYQETQYF.

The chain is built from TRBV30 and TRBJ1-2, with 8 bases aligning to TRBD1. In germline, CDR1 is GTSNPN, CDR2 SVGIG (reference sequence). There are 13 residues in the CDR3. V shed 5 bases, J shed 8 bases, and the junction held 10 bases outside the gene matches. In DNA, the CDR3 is TGTGCCTGGTCTCCAGACAGGGGCCGGGGCTACACCTTC. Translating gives CAWSPDRGRGYTF. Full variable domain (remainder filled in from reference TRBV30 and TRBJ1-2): SQTIHQWPATLVQPVGSPLSLECTVEGTSNPNLYWYRQAAGRGLQLLFYSVGIGQISSEVPQNLSASRPQDRQFILSSKKLLLSDSGFYLCAWSPDRGRGYTFGSGTRLTVV.

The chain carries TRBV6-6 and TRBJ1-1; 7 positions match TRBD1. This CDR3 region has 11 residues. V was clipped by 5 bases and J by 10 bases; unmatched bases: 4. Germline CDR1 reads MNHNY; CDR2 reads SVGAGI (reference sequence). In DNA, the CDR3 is TGTGCCAGCAGTCTCAGGGGGGGAGCTTTCTTT. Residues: CASSLRGGAFF.

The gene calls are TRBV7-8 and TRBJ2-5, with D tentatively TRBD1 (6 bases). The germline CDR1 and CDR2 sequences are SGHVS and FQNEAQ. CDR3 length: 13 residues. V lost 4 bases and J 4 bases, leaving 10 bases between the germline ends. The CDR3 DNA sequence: TGTGCCAGCAGCTCAGGGGATTCAGAGACCCAGTACTTC. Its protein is CASSSGDSETQYF. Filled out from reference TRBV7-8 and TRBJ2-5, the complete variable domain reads GAGVSQSPRYKVAKRGQDVALRCDPISGHVSLFWYQQALGQGPEFLTYFQNEAQLDKSGLPSDRFFAERPEGSVSTLKIQRTQQEDSAVYLCASSSGDSETQYFGPGTRLLVL.

CDR3 DNA sequence: TGTGCCTGGAGTGAGGGCAGGGAGGAACTGTTTTTT. Translation: CAWSEGREELFF. The genes are TRBV30 and TRBJ1-4; a possible D gene is TRBD1 (5 bases). This CDR3 is 12 amino acids long. V lost 1 base and J lost 12, with 12 bases in between. In germline, CDR1 is GTSNPN, CDR2 SVGIG (reference sequence). The full variable domain, with the rest looked up from reference TRBV30 and TRBJ1-4, is SQTIHQWPATLVQPVGSPLSLECTVEGTSNPNLYWYRQAAGRGLQLLFYSVGIGQISSEVPQNLSASRPQDRQFILSSKKLLLSDSGFYLCAWSEGREELFFGSGTQLSVL.

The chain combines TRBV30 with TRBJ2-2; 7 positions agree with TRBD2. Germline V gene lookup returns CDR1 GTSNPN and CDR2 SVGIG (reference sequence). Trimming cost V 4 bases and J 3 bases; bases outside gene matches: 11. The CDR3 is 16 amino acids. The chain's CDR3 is CAWKPGRRWDTGELFF. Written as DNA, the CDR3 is TGTGCCTGGAAGCCCGGGAGGAGGTGGGACACCGGGGAGCTGTTTTTT.

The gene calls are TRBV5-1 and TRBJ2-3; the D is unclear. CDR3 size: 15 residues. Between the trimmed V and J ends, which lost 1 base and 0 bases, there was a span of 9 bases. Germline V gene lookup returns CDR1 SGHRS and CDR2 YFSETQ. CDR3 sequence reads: CASSLLPSSTDTQYF. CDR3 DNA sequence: TGCGCCAGCAGCTTGTTACCCTCTAGCACAGATACGCAGTATTTT.

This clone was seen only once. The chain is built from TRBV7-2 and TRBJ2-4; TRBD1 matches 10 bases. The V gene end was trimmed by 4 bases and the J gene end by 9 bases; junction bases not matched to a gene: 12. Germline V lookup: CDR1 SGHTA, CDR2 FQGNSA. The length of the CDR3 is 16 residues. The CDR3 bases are TGTGCCAGCAGCTCCTTTAGCCGGGACAGGGGAAGCATTCAGTACTTC. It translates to CASSSFSRDRGSIQYF.

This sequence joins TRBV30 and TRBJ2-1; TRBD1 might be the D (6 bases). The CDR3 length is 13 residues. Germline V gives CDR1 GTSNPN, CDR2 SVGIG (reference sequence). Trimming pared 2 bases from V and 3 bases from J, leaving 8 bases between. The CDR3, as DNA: TGTGCCTGGAGTCGGACAGTCTACAATGAGCAGTTCTTC. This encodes CAWSRTVYNEQFF.

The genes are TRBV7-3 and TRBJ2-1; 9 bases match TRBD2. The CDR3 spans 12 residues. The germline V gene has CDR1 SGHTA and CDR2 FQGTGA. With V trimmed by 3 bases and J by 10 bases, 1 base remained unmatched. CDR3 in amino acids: CASSLAGGEQFF. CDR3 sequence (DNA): TGTGCCAGCAGCTTGGCGGGAGGGGAGCAGTTCTTC.

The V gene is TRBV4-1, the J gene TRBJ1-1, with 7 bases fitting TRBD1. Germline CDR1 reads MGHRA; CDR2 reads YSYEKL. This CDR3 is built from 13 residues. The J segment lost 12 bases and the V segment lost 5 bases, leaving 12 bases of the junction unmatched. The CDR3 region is CASSSPGQKVTFF. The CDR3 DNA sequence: TGCGCCAGCAGCTCCCCGGGACAGAAAGTGACTTTCTTT.

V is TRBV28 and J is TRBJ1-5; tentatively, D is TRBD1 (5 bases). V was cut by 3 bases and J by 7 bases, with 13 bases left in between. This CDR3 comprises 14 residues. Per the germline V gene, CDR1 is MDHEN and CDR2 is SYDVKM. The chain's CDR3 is CASSLQGGRQPQHF. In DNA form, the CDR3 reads TGTGCCAGCAGTTTGCAGGGAGGTCGGCAGCCCCAGCATTTT.

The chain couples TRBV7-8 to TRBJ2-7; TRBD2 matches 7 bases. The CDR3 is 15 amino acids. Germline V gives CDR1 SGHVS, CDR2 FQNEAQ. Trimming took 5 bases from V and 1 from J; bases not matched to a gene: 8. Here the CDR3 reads CASSRESSGSYEQYF. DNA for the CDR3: TGTGCCAGCAGCCGGGAATCTAGCGGTTCCTACGAGCAGTACTTC. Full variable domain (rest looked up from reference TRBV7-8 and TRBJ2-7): GAGVSQSPRYKVAKRGQDVALRCDPISGHVSLFWYQQALGQGPEFLTYFQNEAQLDKSGLPSDRFFAERPEGSVSTLKIQRTQQEDSAVYLCASSRESSGSYEQYFGPGTRLTVT.

CDR3 nucleotide sequence: TGCAGCGTTGAAGTGGCCAGGGAGTTGAACACTGAAGCTTTCTTT. Translating gives CSVEVARELNTEAFF. The rearrangement links TRBV29-1 to TRBJ1-1; D may be TRBD1 (5 bases). This CDR3 spans 15 amino acids. V was pared by 1 base and J by 0 bases, with 12 bases between. Germline V lookup: CDR1 SQVTM, CDR2 ANQGSEA.